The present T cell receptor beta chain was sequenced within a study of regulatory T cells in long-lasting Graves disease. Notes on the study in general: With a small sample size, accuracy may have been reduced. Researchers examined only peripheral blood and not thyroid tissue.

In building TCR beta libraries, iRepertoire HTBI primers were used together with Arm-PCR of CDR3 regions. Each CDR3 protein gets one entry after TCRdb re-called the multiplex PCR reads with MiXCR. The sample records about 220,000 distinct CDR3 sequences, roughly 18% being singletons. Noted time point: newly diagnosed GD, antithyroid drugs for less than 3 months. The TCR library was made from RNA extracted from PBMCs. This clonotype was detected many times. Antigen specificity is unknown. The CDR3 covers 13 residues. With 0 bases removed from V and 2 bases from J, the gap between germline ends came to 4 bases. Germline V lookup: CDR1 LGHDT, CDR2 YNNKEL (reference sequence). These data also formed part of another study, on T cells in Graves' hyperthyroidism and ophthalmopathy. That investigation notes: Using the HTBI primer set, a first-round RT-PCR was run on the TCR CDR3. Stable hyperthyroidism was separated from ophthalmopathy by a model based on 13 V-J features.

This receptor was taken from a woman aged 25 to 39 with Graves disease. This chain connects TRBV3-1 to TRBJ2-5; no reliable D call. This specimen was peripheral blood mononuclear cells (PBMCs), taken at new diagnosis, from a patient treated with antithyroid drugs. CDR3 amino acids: CASSQDRQETQYF. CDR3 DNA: TGTGCCAGCAGCCAAGATAGGCAAGAGACCCAGTACTTC.